The source of this T cell receptor (beta chain) is a study of T cells in Graves' hyperthyroidism and ophthalmopathy. TCR beta CDR3 region amplification was performed from RNA transcripts. The HTBI primer set was used in a first-round RT-PCR of the TCR CDR3. TCRdb processed the multiplex PCR reads anew with MiXCR; each CDR3 protein has one entry. The repertoire has 500,000 to 600,000 distinct CDR3 sequences, 20% of them found once; the top ten carry approximately 48%. To note about this clonotype: Its antigen is currently unknown.

Ophthalmopathy cases met thresholds of Clinical Activity Score at least 3, NOSPECS grade at least 4 and duration under 3 months. General study results and limits: Most thyroid clonotypes that were expanded above 0.001 also turned up in blood.

This TCR was sampled from a middle-aged man with Graves' ophthalmopathy. Sequenced input: blood.

The CDR3 nucleotides read TGCAGTGCTACAGAGGGGTGGGGGACCCAGTACTTC. Translated: CSATEGWGTQYF. The chain has TRBV20-1 and TRBJ2-5, with D tentatively TRBD1 or TRBD2 (5 bases each). Trimming left V 4 bases short and J 7 bases short, with 13 bases between. The CDR3 has 12 amino acids. CDR1 is DFQATT, CDR2 SNEGSKA, per germline (reference sequence).